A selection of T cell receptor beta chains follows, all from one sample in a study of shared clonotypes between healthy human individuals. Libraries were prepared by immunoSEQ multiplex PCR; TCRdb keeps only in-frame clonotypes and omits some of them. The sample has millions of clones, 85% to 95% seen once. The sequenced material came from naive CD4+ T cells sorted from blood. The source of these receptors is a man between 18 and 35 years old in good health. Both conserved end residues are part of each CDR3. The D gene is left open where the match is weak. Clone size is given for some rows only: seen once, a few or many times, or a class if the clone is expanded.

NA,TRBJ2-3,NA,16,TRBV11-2,CASSLGQTTSTDTQYF,TGTGCCAGCAGCCTAGGACAGACCACTAGCACAGATACGCAGTATTTT
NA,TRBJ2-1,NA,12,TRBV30,CAWSPPRNEQFF,TGTGCCTGGAGCCCACCTCGCAATGAGCAGTTCTTC
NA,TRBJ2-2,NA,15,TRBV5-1,CASSLEQYDTGELFF,TGCGCCAGCAGCCTGGAACAGTACGACACCGGGGAGCTGTTTTTT
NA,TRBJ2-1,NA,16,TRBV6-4,CASSDSWARQEGEQFF,TGTGCCAGCAGTGACTCGTGGGCTCGACAAGAGGGTGAGCAGTTCTTC
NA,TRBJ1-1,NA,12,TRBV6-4,CASSGQGGEAFF,TGTGCCAGCAGTGGGCAGGGTGGTGAAGCTTTCTTT
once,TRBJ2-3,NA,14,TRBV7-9,CARAGPGSTDTQYF,TGTGCCAGAGCCGGGCCAGGTAGCACAGATACGCAGTATTTT
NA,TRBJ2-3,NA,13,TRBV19,CASSRGFADTQYF,TGTGCCAGTAGTAGGGGGTTCGCAGATACGCAGTATTTT
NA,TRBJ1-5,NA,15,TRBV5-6,CASSLDRARNQPQHF,TGTGCCAGCAGCTTGGACAGGGCCCGCAATCAGCCCCAGCATTTT
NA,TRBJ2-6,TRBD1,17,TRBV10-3,CAINGQGIGSGANVLTF,TGTGCCATCAATGGACAGGGAATCGGCTCTGGGGCCAACGTCCTGACTTTC
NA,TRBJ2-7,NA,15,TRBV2,CASSASGRGAYEQYF,TGTGCCAGCAGCGCCTCGGGTAGGGGGGCCTACGAGCAGTACTTC
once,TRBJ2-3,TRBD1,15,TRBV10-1,CASSGGTDPTDTQYF,TGCGCCAGCAGTGGAGGGACAGACCCCACAGATACGCAGTATTTT
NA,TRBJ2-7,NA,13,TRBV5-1,CASGREWDSEQYF,TGCGCCAGCGGGAGGGAGTGGGACAGTGAGCAGTACTTC